This T cell receptor (beta chain) originates from a study of blood T cells in healthy people across ages. It was ten milliliters of peripheral blood that were drawn from each donor. Extraction yielded at least 6 micrograms of total RNA per sample. Then a second PCR, running roughly 7 to 12 cycles, was carried out with a sample-barcoded 5' primer and a J-beta primer mix. TCRdb ran MiXCR on the 5' RACE reads and lists one entry per CDR3 protein. The table has hundreds of thousands of distinct CDR3 sequences, roughly 49% seen once; the top ten hold under 35%. The TCR originated in a woman aged 60-75 years in good health. Sequences were obtained from blood.

The CDR3: CASSPQAGVINEQFF. The CDR3 DNA sequence: TGTGCCAGCAGTCCGCAAGCGGGAGTAATCAATGAGCAGTTCTTC. The V gene is TRBV12-3 or TRBV12-4, the J gene TRBJ2-1, with TRBD2 identical over 8 bases. The length of the CDR3 is 15 residues. After removal of 5 bases from V and 6 bases from J, the junction contained 9 bases not matched to a gene.